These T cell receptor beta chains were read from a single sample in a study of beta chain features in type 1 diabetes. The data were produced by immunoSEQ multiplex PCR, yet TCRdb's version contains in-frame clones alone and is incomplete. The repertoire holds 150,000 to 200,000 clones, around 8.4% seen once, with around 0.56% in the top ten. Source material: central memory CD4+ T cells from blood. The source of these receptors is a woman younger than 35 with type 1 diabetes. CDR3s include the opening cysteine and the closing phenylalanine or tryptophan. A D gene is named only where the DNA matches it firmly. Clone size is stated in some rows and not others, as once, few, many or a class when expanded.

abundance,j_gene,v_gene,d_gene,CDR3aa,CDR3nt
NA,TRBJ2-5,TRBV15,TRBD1,CATSRPGQGQETQYF,TGTGCCACCAGCAGACCTGGACAGGGACAAGAGACCCAGTACTTC
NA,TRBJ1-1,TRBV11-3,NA,CASSLGSRDTEAFF,TGTGCCAGCAGCTTAGGGTCCAGGGACACTGAAGCTTTCTTT
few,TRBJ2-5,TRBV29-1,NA,CSVDRGMGAETQYF,TGCAGCGTTGACCGCGGGATGGGTGCAGAGACCCAGTACTTC
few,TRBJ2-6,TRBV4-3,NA,CASSQDLRGSGANVLTF,TGCGCCAGCAGCCAGGATTTAAGGGGGTCTGGGGCCAACGTCCTGACTTTC
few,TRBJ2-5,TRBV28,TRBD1,CASSPGGSGETQYF,TGTGCCAGCAGCCCAGGGGGCTCGGGAGAGACCCAGTACTTC
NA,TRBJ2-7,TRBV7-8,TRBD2,CASSRDYISYEQYF,TGTGCCAGCAGCCGGGACTACATCTCCTACGAGCAGTACTTC
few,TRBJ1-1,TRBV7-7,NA,CASSPTQGWTEAFF,TGTGCTAGCAGCCCGACACAGGGTTGGACTGAAGCTTTCTTT
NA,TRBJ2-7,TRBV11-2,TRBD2,CASSLLLSGTIEQYF,TGTGCCAGCAGCTTACTCCTTAGCGGGACCATCGAGCAGTACTTC
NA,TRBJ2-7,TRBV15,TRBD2,CATSKTSGGPFLREQYF,TGTGCCACCAGCAAGACTAGCGGGGGGCCCTTTCTACGCGAGCAGTACTTC
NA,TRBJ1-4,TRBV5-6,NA,CASRARVWVQLFF,TGTGCCAGCAGAGCCCGGGTTTGGGTTCAACTGTTTTTT
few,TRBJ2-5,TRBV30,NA,CAWSPAWETQYF,TGTGCCTGGAGCCCAGCGTGGGAGACCCAGTACTTC
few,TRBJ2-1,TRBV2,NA,CASSVPPILGRNEQFF,TGTGCCAGCAGTGTTCCCCCTATATTGGGGCGCAATGAGCAGTTCTTC
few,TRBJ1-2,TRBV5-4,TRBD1,CASSPGQGLYGYTF,TGTGCCAGCAGCCCAGGACAGGGACTTTATGGCTACACCTTC
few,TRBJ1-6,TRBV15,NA,CATSTRLRASYSPLHF,TGTGCCACCAGCACCCGACTACGTGCTTCCTATTCACCCCTCCACTTT
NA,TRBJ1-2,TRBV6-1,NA,CAISESPYGSGYTF,TGTGCCATCAGTGAGTCTCCTTACGGGAGCGGCTACACCTTC
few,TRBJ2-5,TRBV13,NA,CASSWTKETQYF,TGTGCCAGCAGCTGGACTAAAGAGACCCAGTACTTC
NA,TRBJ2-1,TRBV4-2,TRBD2,CASSQPRRGWLAGDNEQFF,TGTGCCAGCAGCCAGCCTAGGCGTGGGTGGCTAGCGGGGGACAATGAGCAGTTCTTC
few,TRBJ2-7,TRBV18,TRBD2,CASSPQSGRYEQYF,TGTGCCAGCTCACCACAGAGCGGGAGGTACGAGCAGTACTTC
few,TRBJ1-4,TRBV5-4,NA,CASSLGGARDEKLFF,TGTGCCAGCAGCCTCGGGGGGGCGCGGGATGAAAAACTGTTTTTT
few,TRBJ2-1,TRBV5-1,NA,CASSLDYYNEQFF,TGCGCCAGCAGCTTGGACTACTACAATGAGCAGTTCTTC
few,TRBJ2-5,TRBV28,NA,CASSSGGRGETQYF,TGTGCCAGCAGTAGTGGAGGCCGGGGGGAGACCCAGTACTTC
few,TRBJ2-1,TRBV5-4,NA,CASSLNAVSYNEQFF,TGTGCCAGCAGCTTAAATGCGGTTTCCTACAATGAGCAGTTCTTC
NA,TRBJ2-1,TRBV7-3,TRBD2,CASSLSGRAFGEQFF,TGTGCCAGCAGTCTTAGCGGGAGGGCCTTCGGTGAGCAGTTCTTC
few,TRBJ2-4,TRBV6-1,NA,CASSEGLAKNIQYF,TGTGCCAGCAGTGAAGGACTAGCCAAAAACATTCAGTACTTC
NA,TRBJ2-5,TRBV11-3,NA,CASSLRVGETQYF,TGTGCCAGCAGCTTACGGGTTGGCGAGACCCAGTACTTC
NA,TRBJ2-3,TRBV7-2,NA,CASSRDRSSTDTQYF,TGTGCCAGCAGCAGAGACAGATCTAGCACAGATACGCAGTATTTT
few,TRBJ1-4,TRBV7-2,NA,CASSLVWSGDVEKLFF,TGTGCCAGCAGCTTAGTTTGGTCGGGGGATGTTGAAAAACTGTTTTTT
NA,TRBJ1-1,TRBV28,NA,CASSSRRGAFF,TGTGCCAGCAGTTCTCGCCGAGGAGCTTTCTTT
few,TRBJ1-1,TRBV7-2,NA,CASSLGRRNTEAFF,TGTGCCAGCAGCTTAGGTCGTAGGAACACTGAAGCTTTCTTT
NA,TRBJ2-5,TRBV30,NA,CAWSKAGETQYF,TGTGCCTGGAGTAAGGCCGGGGAGACCCAGTACTTC
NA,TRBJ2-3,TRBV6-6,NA,CASSRLGGDTQYF,TGTGCCAGCAGCCGACTCGGAGGAGATACGCAGTATTTT